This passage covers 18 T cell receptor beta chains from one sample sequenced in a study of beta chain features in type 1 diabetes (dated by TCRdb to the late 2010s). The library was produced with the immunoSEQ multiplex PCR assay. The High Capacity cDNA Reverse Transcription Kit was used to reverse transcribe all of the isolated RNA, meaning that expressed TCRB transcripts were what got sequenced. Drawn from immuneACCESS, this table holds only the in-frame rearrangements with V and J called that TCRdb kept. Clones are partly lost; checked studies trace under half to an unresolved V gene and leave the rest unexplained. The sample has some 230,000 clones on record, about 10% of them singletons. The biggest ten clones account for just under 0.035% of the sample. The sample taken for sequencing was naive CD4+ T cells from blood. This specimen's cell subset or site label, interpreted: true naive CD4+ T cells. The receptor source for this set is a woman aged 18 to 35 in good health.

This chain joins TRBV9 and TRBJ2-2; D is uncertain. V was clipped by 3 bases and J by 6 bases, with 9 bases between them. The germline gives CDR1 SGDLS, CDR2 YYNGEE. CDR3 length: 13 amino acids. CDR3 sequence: CASSAYGAGELFF. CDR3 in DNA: TGTGCCAGCAGCGCCTACGGAGCCGGGGAGCTGTTTTTT.

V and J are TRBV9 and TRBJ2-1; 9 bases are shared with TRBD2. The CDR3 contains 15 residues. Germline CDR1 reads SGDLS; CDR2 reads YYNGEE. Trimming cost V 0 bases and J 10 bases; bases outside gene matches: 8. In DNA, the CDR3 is TGTGCCAGCAGCGTAGGGGCTAGCGGGGAAACCGAGCAGTTCTTC. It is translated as CASSVGASGETEQFF.

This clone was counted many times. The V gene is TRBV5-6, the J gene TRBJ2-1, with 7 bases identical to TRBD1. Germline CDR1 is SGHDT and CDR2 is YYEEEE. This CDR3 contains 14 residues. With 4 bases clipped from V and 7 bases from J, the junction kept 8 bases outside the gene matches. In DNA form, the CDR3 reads TGTGCCAGCAGCCCGCAGGGGGTCGGGAATGAGCAGTTCTTC. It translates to CASSPQGVGNEQFF.

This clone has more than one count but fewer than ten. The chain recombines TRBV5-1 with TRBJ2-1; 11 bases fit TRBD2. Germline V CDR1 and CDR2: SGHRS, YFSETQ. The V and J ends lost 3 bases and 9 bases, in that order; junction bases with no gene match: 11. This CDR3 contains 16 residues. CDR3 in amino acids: CASSYLSGRASGEQFF. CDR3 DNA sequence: TGCGCCAGCAGCTACCTTAGCGGGAGGGCCAGCGGTGAGCAGTTCTTC.

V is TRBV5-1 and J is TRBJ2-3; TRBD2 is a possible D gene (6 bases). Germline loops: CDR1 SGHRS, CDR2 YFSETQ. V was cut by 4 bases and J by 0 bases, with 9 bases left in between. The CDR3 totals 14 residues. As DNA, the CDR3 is TGCGCCAGCAGCGCGGGGACTAGCACAGATACGCAGTATTTT. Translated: CASSAGTSTDTQYF.

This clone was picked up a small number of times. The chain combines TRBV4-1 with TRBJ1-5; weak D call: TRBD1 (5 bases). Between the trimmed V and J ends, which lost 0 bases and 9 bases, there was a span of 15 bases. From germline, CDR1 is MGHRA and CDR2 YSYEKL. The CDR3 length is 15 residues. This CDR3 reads CASSQDGGTGGPQHF. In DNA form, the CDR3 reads TGCGCCAGCAGCCAAGATGGGGGGACCGGGGGGCCCCAGCATTTT.

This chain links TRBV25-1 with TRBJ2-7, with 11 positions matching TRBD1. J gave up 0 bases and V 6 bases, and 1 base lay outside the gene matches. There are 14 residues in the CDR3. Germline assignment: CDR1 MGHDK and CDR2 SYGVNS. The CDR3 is CASRGTGGSYEQYF. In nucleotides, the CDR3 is TGTGCCAGCAGGGGGACAGGGGGCTCCTACGAGCAGTACTTC.

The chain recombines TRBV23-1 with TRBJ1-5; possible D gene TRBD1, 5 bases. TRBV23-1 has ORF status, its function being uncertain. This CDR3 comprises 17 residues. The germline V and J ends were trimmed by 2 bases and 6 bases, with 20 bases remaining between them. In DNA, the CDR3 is TGCGCCAGCAGTCAACGAACTGACACAGCCGGGGGTCAGCCCCAGCATTTT. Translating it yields CASSQRTDTAGGQPQHF.

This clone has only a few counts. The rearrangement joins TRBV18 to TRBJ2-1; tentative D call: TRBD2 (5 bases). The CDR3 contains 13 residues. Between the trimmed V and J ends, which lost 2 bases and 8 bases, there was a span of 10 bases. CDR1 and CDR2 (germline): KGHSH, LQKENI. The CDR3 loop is CASSPNEGYEQFF. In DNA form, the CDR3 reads TGTGCCAGCTCACCAAATGAGGGCTATGAGCAGTTCTTC.

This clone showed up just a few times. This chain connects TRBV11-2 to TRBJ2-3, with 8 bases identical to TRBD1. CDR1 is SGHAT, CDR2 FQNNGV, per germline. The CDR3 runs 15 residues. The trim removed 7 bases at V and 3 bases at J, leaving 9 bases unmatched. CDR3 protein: CASTQTGGWTDTQYF. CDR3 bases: TGTGCCAGCACCCAAACAGGGGGGTGGACAGATACGCAGTATTTT.

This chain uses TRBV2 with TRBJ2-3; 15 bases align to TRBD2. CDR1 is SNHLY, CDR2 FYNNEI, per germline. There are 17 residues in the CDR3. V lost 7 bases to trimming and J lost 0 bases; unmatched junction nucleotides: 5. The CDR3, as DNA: TGTGCCAGCATTTCGGGACTAGCGGGAGGCAGCACAGATACGCAGTATTTT. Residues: CASISGLAGGSTDTQYF.

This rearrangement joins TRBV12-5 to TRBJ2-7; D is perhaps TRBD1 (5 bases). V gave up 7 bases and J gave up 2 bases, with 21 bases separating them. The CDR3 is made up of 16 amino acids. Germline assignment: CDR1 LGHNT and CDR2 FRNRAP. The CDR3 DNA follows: TGTGCTAGTGAGACGTTTGGACAAGACAGCACCTACGAGCAGTACTTC. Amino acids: CASETFGQDSTYEQYF. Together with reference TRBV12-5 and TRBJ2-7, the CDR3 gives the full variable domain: DARVTQTPRHKVTEMGQEVTMRCQPILGHNTVFWYRQTMMQGLELLAYFRNRAPLDDSGMPKDRFSAEMPDATLATLKIQPSEPRDSAVYFCASETFGQDSTYEQYFGPGTRLTVT.

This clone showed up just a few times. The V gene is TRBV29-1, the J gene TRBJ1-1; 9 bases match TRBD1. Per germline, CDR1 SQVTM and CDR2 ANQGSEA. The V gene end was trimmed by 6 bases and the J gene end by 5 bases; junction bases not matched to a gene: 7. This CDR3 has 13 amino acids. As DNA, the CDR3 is TGCAGCGTCGAGGGGACAGGGAATACTGAAGCTTTCTTT. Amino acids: CSVEGTGNTEAFF.

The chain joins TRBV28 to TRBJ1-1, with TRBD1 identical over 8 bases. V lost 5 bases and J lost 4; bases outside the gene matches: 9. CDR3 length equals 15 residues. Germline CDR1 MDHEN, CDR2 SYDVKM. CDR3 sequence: CASSRGQTGGTEAFF. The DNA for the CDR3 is TGTGCCAGCAGTCGGGGACAAACAGGGGGCACTGAAGCTTTCTTT.

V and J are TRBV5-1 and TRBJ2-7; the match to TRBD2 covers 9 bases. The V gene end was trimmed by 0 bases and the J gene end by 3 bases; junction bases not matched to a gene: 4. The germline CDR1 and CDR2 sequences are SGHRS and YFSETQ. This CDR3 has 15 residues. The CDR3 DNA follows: TGCGCCAGCAGCTTGGACAGCGGGGGGATCTACGAGCAGTACTTC. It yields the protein CASSLDSGGIYEQYF.

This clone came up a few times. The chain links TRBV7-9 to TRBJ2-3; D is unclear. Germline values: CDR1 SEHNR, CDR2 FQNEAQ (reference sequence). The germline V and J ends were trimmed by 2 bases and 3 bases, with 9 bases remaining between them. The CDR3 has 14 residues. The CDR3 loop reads CASSLSQTTDTQYF. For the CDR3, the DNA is TGTGCCAGCAGCTTATCGCAGACTACAGATACGCAGTATTTT.

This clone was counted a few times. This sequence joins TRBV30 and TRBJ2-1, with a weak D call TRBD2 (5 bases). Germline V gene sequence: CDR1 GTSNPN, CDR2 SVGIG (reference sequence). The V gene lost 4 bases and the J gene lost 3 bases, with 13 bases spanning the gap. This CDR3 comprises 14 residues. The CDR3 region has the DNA TGTGCCTGGACTTTAAGCGGAAACTACAATGAGCAGTTCTTC. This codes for CAWTLSGNYNEQFF. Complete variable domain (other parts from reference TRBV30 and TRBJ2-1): SQTIHQWPATLVQPVGSPLSLECTVEGTSNPNLYWYRQAAGRGLQLLFYSVGIGQISSEVPQNLSASRPQDRQFILSSKKLLLSDSGFYLCAWTLSGNYNEQFFGPGTRLTVL.

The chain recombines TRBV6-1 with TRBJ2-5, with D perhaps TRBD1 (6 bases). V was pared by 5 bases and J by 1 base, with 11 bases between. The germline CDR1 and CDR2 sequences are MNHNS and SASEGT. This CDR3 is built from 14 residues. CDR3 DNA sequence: TGTGCCAGCAGTAACGGACAGACCCAAGAGACCCAGTACTTC. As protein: CASSNGQTQETQYF.